The subject of this entry is one TCR beta chain. Its antigen is not identified. This entry is derived from a study of Ad26.COV2.S vaccination and SARS-CoV-2 variants. Across the whole study: Into the muscle, Ad26.COV2.S was dosed once or twice, 56 days apart. Study findings and constraints: The TCR-based breadth and depth measures might underestimate overall T cell responses. Ad26.COV2.S recipients had broader spike-specific TCRs (P = 0.0014).

Some clones are missing from TCRdb's copy, which holds only in-frame ones; the method was immunoSEQ multiplex PCR. The table has 300,000 to 400,000 clones, roughly 91% seen once. Trimming stripped 3 bases from V and 4 bases from J, with 15 bases between. The CDR3 is 16 amino acids. Per the germline V gene, CDR1 is SGHVS and CDR2 is FQNEAQ. Treatment reported: some 19 received Ad26.COV2.S at low or high dose, single or two shots; 5 received placebo; per-sample allocation not given. Day 63 after the first vaccine or placebo injection was the time point for sampling. This chain links TRBV7-8 with TRBJ2-2; D may be TRBD1 (5 bases). The source is a person aged 18-65 years who received the Ad26.COV2.S COVID-19 vaccine or a placebo. The sequences come from peripheral blood, collected in a trial of Ad26.COV2.S vaccine versus placebo. CDR3 amino acids: CASSLEGAFSTGELFF. CDR3 DNA: TGTGCCAGCAGCTTGGAAGGGGCTTTCAGCACCGGGGAGCTGTTTTTT. Full variable domain (remainder filled in from reference TRBV7-8 and TRBJ2-2): GAGVSQSPRYKVAKRGQDVALRCDPISGHVSLFWYQQALGQGPEFLTYFQNEAQLDKSGLPSDRFFAERPEGSVSTLKIQRTQQEDSAVYLCASSLEGAFSTGELFFGEGSRLTVL.